The 15 T cell receptor beta chains reported below all come from one sample, sequenced in a study of shared clonotypes between healthy human individuals. Produced via immunoSEQ multiplex PCR; TCRdb's table is partial and in-frame only. The data contain roughly 410,000 clones, 95% to 97% of them singletons. Sequenced sample: memory CD8+ T cells sorted from blood. Subset of the sample: CD45RO+ cells pooled with CCR7-negative TemRA cells. These receptors came from a man between 25 and 39 years old in good health.

This clone has a single count. The J gene is TRBJ2-6, the V gene TRBV5-6; D is possibly TRBD2 (6 bases). Germline-derived CDR1 and CDR2 are SGHDT and YYEEEE. Trimming removed 2 bases from V and 2 bases from J, with 8 bases in between. The CDR3 loop spans 15 amino acids. The CDR3 region has the DNA TGTGCCAGCAGCTTCTGGGGGGCTGGGGCCAACGTCCTGACTTTC. Encoded protein: CASSFWGAGANVLTF.

The chain employs TRBV19 and TRBJ1-2; D unclear. Trimming removed 5 bases at V and 4 bases at J, with 17 bases between. CDR3 length: 15 residues. Per germline, CDR1 LNHDA and CDR2 SQIVND (reference sequence). The CDR3 spells CASSGVGERAYGYTF. In DNA form, the CDR3 reads TGTGCCAGTAGTGGAGTCGGGGAACGGGCCTATGGCTACACCTTC. The full variable domain, in which reference TRBV19 and TRBJ1-2 provide the parts outside the CDR3, is DGGITQSPKYLFRKEGQNVTLSCEQNLNHDAMYWYRQDPGQGLRLIYYSQIVNDFQKGDIAEGYSVSREKKESFPLTVTSAQKNPTAFYLCASSGVGERAYGYTFGSGTRLTVV.

This CDR3 reads CASRGGLARNEQFF. As DNA, the CDR3 is TGTGCCAGCCGCGGGGGACTAGCTAGGAATGAGCAGTTCTTC. The chain couples TRBV6-6 to TRBJ2-1; 9 bases match TRBD2. The ends lost 8 bases at V and 7 bases at J; junction bases unmatched: 9. CDR3 length: 14 residues. CDR1 and CDR2 (germline): MNHNY, SVGAGI (reference sequence).

The V call is TRBV5-1, the J call TRBJ2-2; D ambiguous. V was cut by 1 base and J by 0 bases, with 10 bases left in between. From germline, CDR1 is SGHRS and CDR2 YFSETQ. This CDR3 has 16 amino acids. In DNA form, the CDR3 reads TGCGCCAGCAGCTTGTCGGCGCTCGCGAACACCGGGGAGCTGTTTTTT. Amino acid sequence: CASSLSALANTGELFF.

CDR3 nucleotide sequence: TGCGCCCGACGCAGCGGGAATACCAATCAGCCCCAGCATTTT. Translating it yields CARRSGNTNQPQHF. The chain joins TRBV5-1 to TRBJ1-5; D call uncertain. Trimming took off 10 bases at V and 3 bases at J, with 17 bases between the two ends. The V gene's germline CDR1 is SGHRS and CDR2 YFSETQ. The CDR3 is 14 amino acids.

V is TRBV27 and J is TRBJ2-2, with a tentative D call TRBD1 (6 bases). V lost 2 bases and J lost 6, with 7 bases in between. CDR1 and CDR2 (germline): MNHEY, SMNVEV (reference sequence). CDR3 length: 13 amino acids. The CDR3 region has the DNA TGTGCCAGCAGTTTAGACAGGCCCGGGGAGCTGTTTTTT. Residues: CASSLDRPGELFF.

DNA of the CDR3: TGTGCCAGCAGTTCCAGTCTAAAGCAGTACTTC. This translates into CASSSSLKQYF. The J gene is TRBJ2-7, the V gene TRBV6-5; D unresolved. V was pared by 4 bases and J by 8 bases, with 9 bases between. The V gene's germline CDR1 is MNHEY and CDR2 SVGAGI. The CDR3 sequence is 11 residues long.

The chain is built from TRBV9 and TRBJ2-3; D is ambiguous. Per germline, CDR1 SGDLS and CDR2 YYNGEE. V was shortened by 2 bases and J by 5 bases, with 42 bases between the two germline ends. The length of the CDR3 is 24 residues. DNA of the CDR3: TGTGCCAGCAGCGTGTTATTTCCCATTTGTCATGCAAGATACGCATTTGTCATGCAAGATACGCAGTATTTT. Residues: CASSVLFPICHARYAFVMQDTQYF.

The rearrangement uses TRBV19 and TRBJ1-1; D remains ambiguous. The V gene's germline CDR1 is LNHDA and CDR2 SQIVND (reference sequence). With 9 bases removed from V and 0 bases from J, the gap between germline ends came to 14 bases. This CDR3 region has 14 residues. Here the CDR3 DNA reads TGTGCCAGCGCCAACGGAGGGATGAACACTGAAGCTTTCTTT. Amino acid sequence: CASANGGMNTEAFF.

The gene calls are TRBV7-2 and TRBJ2-4, with 8 bases matching TRBD1. The trim removed 1 base at V and 0 bases at J, leaving 8 bases unmatched. The CDR3 is made up of 18 amino acids. Germline V gene lookup returns CDR1 SGHTA and CDR2 FQGNSA. The CDR3 nucleotides read TGTGCCAGCAGCTTAGGGCCCCTCAGGGGGCTAGCCAAAAACATTCAGTACTTC. Its protein product is CASSLGPLRGLAKNIQYF.

The genes are TRBV4-2 and TRBJ2-7, with 7 bases that match TRBD2. CDR3 size: 16 residues. CDR1 LGHNA and CDR2 YNFKEQ come from the germline V gene. Unmatched junction bases numbered 9, after V lost 0 bases and J lost 4 bases. CDR3 DNA sequence: TGTGCCAGCAGCCAAGATTTGGGCGGGAGTGGGTACGAGCAGTACTTC. Translation: CASSQDLGGSGYEQYF.

The genes are TRBV28 and TRBJ2-3; 11 nucleotides align to TRBD2. Germline lookup yields CDR1 MDHEN and CDR2 SYDVKM. Trimming took 5 bases from V and 4 from J; bases not matched to a gene: 11. This CDR3 spans 17 amino acids. The CDR3 DNA follows: TGTGCCAGCAGTATTCTAGCGGGAGGAGTTGGTCCAGATACGCAGTATTTT. Amino acids: CASSILAGGVGPDTQYF.

V gene TRBV30 combines with J gene TRBJ2-3, with D possibly called TRBD1 or TRBD2 (5 bases each). This CDR3 is built from 15 residues. Germline CDR1 GTSNPN, CDR2 SVGIG (reference sequence). V lost 0 bases to trimming and J lost 3 bases, with 13 bases between them. As DNA, the CDR3 is TGTGCCTGGAGTGTGTGGGGGTTTGCTACAGATACGCAGTATTTT. It yields the protein CAWSVWGFATDTQYF.

DNA of the CDR3: TGCGCCAGCAGCCCACAGGGGGCGCGTGGAACTAATGAAAAACTGTTTTTT. Its translation is CASSPQGARGTNEKLFF. The chain joins TRBV4-1 to TRBJ1-4; 9 bases agree with TRBD1. Trimming took 4 bases from V and 1 from J; bases not matched to a gene: 7. This CDR3 is built from 17 residues. Germline CDR1 and CDR2: MGHRA and YSYEKL.

The DNA of the CDR3 is TGTGCCAGCAGTGGCCTGCAGGGGGCCTCCTACGAGCAGTACTTC. Translated, it gives CASSGLQGASYEQYF. The V and J genes are TRBV6-1 and TRBJ2-7, with 8 bases lining up with TRBD1. The CDR3 has 15 amino acids. V shed 4 bases and J 0 bases; nucleotides not matched to a gene: 5. The germline V gene has CDR1 MNHNS and CDR2 SASEGT.